Below are 32 T cell receptor beta chains sequenced from a single sample in a study of blood T cell repertoires in COVID-19. This table comes from immunoSEQ multiplex PCR, and its TCRdb copy is limited to in-frame clones, with some not included. The table lists approximately 200,000 clones, approximately 86% of them singletons. Specimen: PBMCs or T cells enriched from blood (not recorded which). Receptors originate from a man aged 18 to 29 with acute COVID-19.

J is TRBJ2-2 and V is TRBV7-3; the D gene is possibly TRBD2 (6 bases). The germline gives CDR1 SGHTA, CDR2 FQGTGA. Trimming took off 1 base at V and 5 bases at J, with 11 bases between the two ends. The CDR3 contains 15 residues. CDR3 amino acids: CASSLRSGRTGELFF. In DNA, the CDR3 is TGTGCCAGCAGCTTAAGGTCAGGGAGGACCGGGGAGCTGTTTTTT.

The genes are TRBV2 and TRBJ2-7, with TRBD1 matching 10 bases. Germline V gives CDR1 SNHLY, CDR2 FYNNEI. V dropped 8 bases and J dropped 1; count of bases not matched to a gene: 5. The CDR3 runs 14 residues. For the CDR3, the DNA is TGTGCCAGCGGGAAGGACAGGGGGTCCTACGAGCAGTACTTC. It codes for CASGKDRGSYEQYF.

In DNA form, the CDR3 reads TGTGCCAGCAGCCCCGAGAGCGGGACAGCCAAAAACATTCAGTACTTC. It is translated as CASSPESGTAKNIQYF. The V and J genes are TRBV28 and TRBJ2-4, with 7 bases matching TRBD2. J was trimmed by 0 bases and V by 6 bases; bases with no gene match: 8. Germline V CDR1 and CDR2: MDHEN, SYDVKM. The CDR3 is 16 amino acids. Using reference TRBV28 and TRBJ2-4 for the parts outside the CDR3, the full variable domain is DVKVTQSSRYLVKRTGEKVFLECVQDMDHENMFWYRQDPGLGLRLIYFSYDVKMKEKGDIPEGYSVSREKKERFSLILESASTNQTSMYLCASSPESGTAKNIQYFGAGTRLSVL.

The chain recombines TRBV7-2 with TRBJ1-6; TRBD1 agrees at 9 bases. The length of the CDR3 is 16 residues. V was clipped by 7 bases and J by 3 bases; unmatched bases: 7. Per germline, CDR1 SGHTA and CDR2 FQGNSA. In DNA, the CDR3 is TGTGCCAGCATCCCAGGGGACAGGGTCTATAATTCACCCCTCCACTTT. Encoded protein: CASIPGDRVYNSPLHF.

This clone was picked up one time. The rearrangement uses TRBV2 and TRBJ2-5; 7 bases fit TRBD2. CDR3 length: 15 amino acids. CDR1 is SNHLY, CDR2 FYNNEI, per germline. Germline trimming cut 0 bases from V and 5 bases from J; bases unmatched to any gene: 6. The CDR3 region is CASSEAPGRGETQYF. The CDR3 coding sequence is TGTGCCAGCAGTGAAGCGCCAGGGCGGGGGGAGACCCAGTACTTC.

This CDR3 reads CASSRTGSNYGYTF. The CDR3 coding sequence is TGTGCCAGCAGTAGGACAGGGAGTAACTATGGCTACACCTTC. The chain has TRBV6-5 and TRBJ1-2; 8 bases match TRBD1. From germline, CDR1 is MNHEY and CDR2 SVGAGI. Losses at the gene ends were 5 bases for V and 1 base for J; bases not matched to a gene: 3. The CDR3 contains 14 residues.

The gene calls are TRBV27 and TRBJ2-7; a possible D gene is TRBD2 (6 bases). Trimming left V 4 bases short and J 0 bases short, with 16 bases between. Germline V gives CDR1 MNHEY, CDR2 SMNVEV (reference sequence). The CDR3 is 16 residues long. The CDR3 sequence: CASSSPGAGTSYEQYF. The DNA of the CDR3 is TGTGCCAGCAGTTCCCCCGGGGCGGGGACCTCCTACGAGCAGTACTTC.

The chain employs TRBV5-1 and TRBJ1-3; TRBD1 agrees at 7 bases. The germline V gene encodes CDR1 SGHRS and CDR2 YFSETQ. The trim removed 0 bases at V and 4 bases at J, leaving 4 bases unmatched. There are 15 residues in the CDR3. This chain's CDR3 is CASSLGQGTGNTIYF. The CDR3 coding sequence is TGCGCCAGCAGCTTGGGACAGGGAACAGGAAACACCATATATTTT.

The chain combines TRBV30 with TRBJ1-1; D is ambiguous. Germline loops: CDR1 GTSNPN, CDR2 SVGIG (reference sequence). The CDR3 is made up of 9 amino acids. V was cut by 4 bases and J by 7 bases, with 4 bases left in between. The CDR3 sequence is CAWTSEAFF. The DNA for the CDR3 is TGTGCCTGGACGAGTGAAGCTTTCTTT. The entire variable domain, with the rest obtained from reference TRBV30 and TRBJ1-1, is as follows: SQTIHQWPATLVQPVGSPLSLECTVEGTSNPNLYWYRQAAGRGLQLLFYSVGIGQISSEVPQNLSASRPQDRQFILSSKKLLLSDSGFYLCAWTSEAFFGQGTRLTVV.

This sequence joins TRBV28 and TRBJ1-2, with 10 bases that match TRBD1. V gave up 9 bases and J gave up 3 bases; unmatched junction bases: 10. Germline V gives CDR1 MDHEN, CDR2 SYDVKM. The CDR3 loop spans 15 amino acids. DNA for the CDR3: TGTGCCAGTGTAATCGGGACAGGGGACTACTATGGCTACACCTTC. Translated: CASVIGTGDYYGYTF.

This CDR3 is CASKHLGGLAAYEQYF. Here the CDR3 DNA reads TGTGCCAGCAAACATCTTGGGGGACTAGCGGCCTACGAGCAGTACTTC. V usage is TRBV28 and J usage is TRBJ2-7; 11 bases match TRBD2. The V gene end was trimmed by 7 bases and the J gene end by 2 bases; junction bases not matched to a gene: 10. The CDR3 has 16 residues. Germline V gene lookup returns CDR1 MDHEN and CDR2 SYDVKM.

The V gene is TRBV28, the J gene TRBJ2-7; TRBD2 matches at 8 bases. V was pared by 4 bases and J by 7 bases, with 12 bases of the junction left unmatched. From germline, CDR1 is MDHEN and CDR2 SYDVKM. The CDR3 runs to 15 residues. CDR3 DNA sequence: TGTGCCAGCAGTTCAGCAGCTAGCGGGTCCGGGGAGCAGTACTTC. Its protein is CASSSAASGSGEQYF.

V is TRBV6-1 and J is TRBJ2-7; 7 bases are shared with TRBD1. CDR3 length: 14 residues. The V and J ends lost 2 bases and 6 bases, in that order; junction bases with no gene match: 7. Germline V gene data show CDR1 as MNHNS and CDR2 as SASEGT. The CDR3 coding sequence is TGTGCCAGCAGTGAAAAGCCGGACAGGCCCGAGCAGTACTTC. Protein product: CASSEKPDRPEQYF.

In this sample, this clone turned up many times. The chain uses TRBV5-4 and TRBJ2-1, with TRBD2 identical over 14 bases. V was pared by 4 bases and J by 2 bases, with 5 bases of the junction left unmatched. CDR1 is SGHNT and CDR2 is YYREEE in the germline V gene (reference sequence). The CDR3 runs 17 residues. The CDR3 here is CASSEGLAGGPYNEQFF. DNA of the CDR3: TGTGCCAGCAGCGAAGGACTAGCGGGAGGACCCTACAATGAGCAGTTCTTC.

The genes are TRBV29-1 and TRBJ2-3, with 13 positions matching TRBD2. Germline assignment: CDR1 SQVTM and CDR2 ANQGSEA. The CDR3 is 18 residues long. The J segment lost 3 bases and the V segment lost 5 bases, leaving 14 bases of the junction unmatched. CDR3 sequence: CSVRSPGLAGFTTDTQYF. For the CDR3, the DNA is TGCAGCGTTAGGAGTCCGGGACTAGCGGGATTTACGACAGATACGCAGTATTTT.

This chain connects TRBV11-3 to TRBJ2-3; possible D gene TRBD2, 6 bases. Trimming cost V 8 bases and J 4 bases, with 16 bases left between them. From germline, CDR1 is SGHNT and CDR2 YENEEA. The CDR3 consists of 14 residues. In nucleotides, the CDR3 is TGTGCCAGCCGCCGGCGCGGGAAGCCAGATACGCAGTATTTT. Translating gives CASRRRGKPDTQYF.

Here the CDR3 DNA reads TGTGCCATCAGTGAGTCGTTTCCCTCCTATGGCTACACCTTC. Protein product: CAISESFPSYGYTF. The J gene is TRBJ1-2, the V gene TRBV10-3; D remains unclear. Trimming shortened V by 0 bases and J by 4 bases, and 9 bases separated the two germline ends. The CDR3 is 14 residues long. Germline-derived CDR1 and CDR2 are ENHRY and SYGVKD.

V usage is TRBV2 and J usage is TRBJ2-5, with D maybe TRBD1 (6 bases). The germline V and J ends were trimmed by 2 bases and 2 bases, with 12 bases remaining between them. The CDR3 length is 15 residues. The germline CDR1 and CDR2 sequences are SNHLY and FYNNEI. The CDR3 protein is CASSEMDSRQETQYF. The CDR3 DNA is TGTGCCAGCAGTGAAATGGACAGCAGACAAGAGACCCAGTACTTC.

This chain uses TRBV6-5 with TRBJ1-2; 7 bases line up with TRBD1. The germline V gene has CDR1 MNHEY and CDR2 SVGAGI. CDR3 size: 14 residues. After removal of 2 bases from V and 6 bases from J, the junction contained 6 bases not matched to a gene. The CDR3 loop reads CASSYHRGSHGYTF. DNA for the CDR3: TGTGCCAGCAGTTACCACAGGGGTTCTCATGGCTACACCTTC.

This clone was seen more than once but under ten times. This chain joins TRBV7-9 and TRBJ1-1; D might be TRBD1 (5 bases). Trimming stripped 5 bases from V and 9 bases from J, with 16 bases between. Per germline, CDR1 SEHNR and CDR2 FQNEAQ (reference sequence). There are 13 residues in the CDR3. CDR3 DNA sequence: TGTGCCAGCAGCCAACAGGAGTTCCTGAAAGCTTTCTTT. Its protein is CASSQQEFLKAFF. Based on the CDR3 plus reference TRBV7-9 and TRBJ1-1, the full variable domain is DTGVSQNPRHKITKRGQNVTFRCDPISEHNRLYWYRQTLGQGPEFLTYFQNEAQLEKSRLLSDRFSAERPKGSFSTLEIQRTEQGDSAMYLCASSQQEFLKAFFGQGTRLTVV.

CDR3 DNA sequence: TGTGCCAGCGGACCACAGGGGGGGTACCAAGAGACCCAGTACTTC. Residues: CASGPQGGYQETQYF. This chain links TRBV28 with TRBJ2-5, with D maybe TRBD1 (8 bases). Trimming removed 8 bases from V and 0 bases from J, with 16 bases in between. The CDR3 loop spans 15 amino acids. Germline-derived CDR1 and CDR2 are MDHEN and SYDVKM.

The chain couples TRBV11-3 to TRBJ2-3; D not resolved. From germline, CDR1 is SGHNT and CDR2 YENEEA. The CDR3 spans 13 residues. V was trimmed by 5 bases and J by 4 bases, leaving 10 bases between them. In nucleotides, the CDR3 is TGTGCCAGCAGCCCTCGTGCGGCAGATACGCAGTATTTT. Amino acids: CASSPRAADTQYF. The complete variable domain, with remaining parts taken from reference TRBV11-3 and TRBJ2-3, reads EAGVVQSPRYKIIEKKQPVAFWCNPISGHNTLYWYLQNLGQGPELLIRYENEEAVDDSQLPKDRFSAERLKGVDSTLKIQPAELGDSAVYLCASSPRAADTQYFGPGTRLTVL.

This clone has a single count. The chain has TRBV30 and TRBJ1-5, with D possibly being TRBD1 (5 bases). Looked up from germline, CDR1 is GTSNPN and CDR2 is SVGIG (reference sequence). V was cut by 3 bases and J by 2 bases, with 11 bases left in between. CDR3 length: 14 amino acids. The CDR3 here is CAWRTGGGNQPQHF. CDR3 DNA: TGTGCCTGGAGAACGGGGGGTGGCAATCAGCCCCAGCATTTT. The full variable domain, rest sourced from reference TRBV30 and TRBJ1-5, is SQTIHQWPATLVQPVGSPLSLECTVEGTSNPNLYWYRQAAGRGLQLLFYSVGIGQISSEVPQNLSASRPQDRQFILSSKKLLLSDSGFYLCAWRTGGGNQPQHFGDGTRLSIL.

Comment on this clone: Other nucleotide sequences from this sample produce the same CDR3. The CDR3 nucleotides are TGTGCCAGCAGCCGTGGCAATCAGCCCCAGCATTTT. Translation: CASSRGNQPQHF. The chain is built from TRBV7-9 and TRBJ1-5; D uncertain. This CDR3 has 12 amino acids. Trimming stripped 5 bases from V and 2 bases from J, with 4 bases between. Looked up from germline, CDR1 is SEHNR and CDR2 is FQNEAQ (reference sequence).

The chain couples TRBV7-2 to TRBJ1-5, with TRBD1 matching 9 bases. The CDR3 spans 15 residues. V lost 3 bases and J lost 7; bases outside the gene matches: 7. Germline CDR1 reads SGHTA; CDR2 reads FQGNSA. The CDR3 is CASSFNRGLEQPQHF. The CDR3 DNA reads as TGTGCCAGCAGCTTCAACAGGGGGCTAGAACAGCCCCAGCATTTT.

The V call is TRBV7-6, the J call TRBJ1-3; no clear D gene. Looked up from germline, CDR1 is SGHVS and CDR2 is FNYEAQ. The CDR3 is 16 amino acids. V was clipped by 2 bases and J by 0 bases, with 11 bases between them. CDR3: CASSLTIGDSGNTIYF. DNA of the CDR3: TGTGCCAGCAGCTTAACCATCGGTGACTCTGGAAACACCATATATTTT.

The chain employs TRBV4-1 and TRBJ2-1; D is ambiguous. Germline V lookup: CDR1 MGHRA, CDR2 YSYEKL. This CDR3 contains 16 residues. V lost 1 base and J 0 bases, leaving 10 bases between the germline ends. The CDR3 sequence: CASSQANLISYNEQFF. CDR3 DNA: TGCGCCAGCAGCCAAGCTAACCTTATCTCCTACAATGAGCAGTTCTTC.

This chain connects TRBV4-3 to TRBJ1-4; possible D gene TRBD1, 5 bases. From germline, CDR1 is LGHNA and CDR2 YSLEER. V lost 4 bases and J lost 8, with 11 bases in between. The CDR3 covers 13 residues. The chain's CDR3 is CASSLRSGEKLFF. CDR3 DNA: TGCGCCAGCAGCCTCCGCTCAGGGGAAAAACTGTTTTTT.

The V gene is TRBV21-1, the J gene TRBJ2-7; the table calls TRBD1, which could not be checked here. TRBV21-1 is marked as a pseudogene. This CDR3 has 13 amino acids. CDR3 nucleotide sequence: TGTGCCAGCGAGGACAGGCCTTACTACGAGCAGTACTTC. This gives the protein CASEDRPYYEQYF.

This clone was detected once. This sequence joins TRBV19 and TRBJ2-2; D is unresolved. V was shortened by 2 bases and J by 0 bases, with 7 bases between the two germline ends. Germline values: CDR1 LNHDA, CDR2 SQIVND (reference sequence). This CDR3 has 15 residues. The DNA of the CDR3 is TGTGCCAGTAGTATAACCCACTCGAACACCGGGGAGCTGTTTTTT. Translation gives CASSITHSNTGELFF.

DNA for the CDR3: TGTGCCAGTAGTATTGGAGGGACCTACGAGCAGTACTTC. Its protein is CASSIGGTYEQYF. The J gene is TRBJ2-7, the V gene TRBV19, with a weak D call TRBD2 (6 bases). The CDR3 sequence is 13 residues long. Germline values: CDR1 LNHDA, CDR2 SQIVND (reference sequence). V lost 3 bases, J lost 2 bases, and 8 bases lay in between.

The chain combines TRBV19 with TRBJ1-2; a possible D gene is TRBD1 (5 bases). Germline V gene lookup returns CDR1 LNHDA and CDR2 SQIVND (reference sequence). V was trimmed by 7 bases and J by 4 bases, leaving 25 bases between them. The CDR3 is made up of 17 amino acids. The CDR3 nucleotides are TGTGCCAGTACCCCTGACCTCCAGCGGGGACGGATCTATGGCTACACCTTC. Protein product: CASTPDLQRGRIYGYTF.